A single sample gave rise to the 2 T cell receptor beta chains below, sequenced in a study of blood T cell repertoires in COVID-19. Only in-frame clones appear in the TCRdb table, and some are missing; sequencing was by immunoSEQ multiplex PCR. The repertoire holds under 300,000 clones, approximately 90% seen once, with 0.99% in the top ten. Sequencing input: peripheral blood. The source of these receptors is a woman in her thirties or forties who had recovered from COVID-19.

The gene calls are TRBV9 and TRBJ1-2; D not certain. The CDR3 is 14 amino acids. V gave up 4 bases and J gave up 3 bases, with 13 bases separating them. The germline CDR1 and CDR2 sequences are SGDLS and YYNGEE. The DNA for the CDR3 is TGTGCCAGCAGCCCCCCCCGGAGTGACTATGGCTACACCTTC. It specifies CASSPPRSDYGYTF.

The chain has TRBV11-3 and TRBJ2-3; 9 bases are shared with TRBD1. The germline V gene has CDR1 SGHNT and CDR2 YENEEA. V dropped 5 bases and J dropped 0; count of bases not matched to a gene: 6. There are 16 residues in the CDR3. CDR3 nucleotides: TGTGCCAGCAGCCCAGGGGACAGGGCCAGCACAGATACGCAGTATTTT. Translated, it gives CASSPGDRASTDTQYF.